This entry describes one T cell receptor beta chain. Its antigen is still unknown. From germline, CDR1 is MNHEY and CDR2 SVGAGI. The CDR3 totals 13 residues. V shed 5 bases and J shed 3 bases, with 9 bases lying between them. TCRdb's copy holds only in-frame clones and misses some; the assay was immunoSEQ multiplex PCR. The repertoire holds 29,000 or so clones, around 70% seen once, with 3% to 3.5% in the top ten. The data stem from a study of PD-1 blockade in classical Hodgkin lymphoma. Study conclusions and caveats: CD4+ but not CD8+ TCR diversity rose significantly by C4D1.

All patients experienced relapse after autologous stem cell transplantation, and brentuximab vedotin exposure was variable. This sample comprised peripheral blood mononuclear cells (PBMCs), obtained before the second cycle of nivolumab. The chain carries TRBV6-5 and TRBJ2-3, with no clear D. The clonotype comes from a human donor with classical Hodgkin lymphoma. The CDR3 nucleotides read TGTGCCAGCAGTGAAGTGAAAACAGATACGCAGTATTTT. Translation gives CASSEVKTDTQYF.